This T cell receptor (beta chain) was recovered during a study of radiotherapy plus CTLA-4 blockade in lung cancer. Study-wide context: Among patients, under 20% showed objective responses, and approximately 31% had disease control.

As regards this clone: No antigen is known for it. Germline is not matched at one junction end, which may reflect a read error.

Assay used: immunoSEQ multiplex PCR; TCRdb lists only in-frame clones, some missing. The profile shows about 97,000 clones, approximately 74% of them singletons. Chemo-refractory metastatic non-small-cell lung cancer patients were treated with focal radiation plus CTLA-4 blockade with ipilimumab. The CDR3 is 12 amino acids. Germline V gene data show CDR1 as MNHNS and CDR2 as SASEGT. Study observations and caveats: Subsequent to radiotherapy plus ipilimumab, tumor-derived TCR clones underwent expansion in blood. Response, reportedly, was best predicted by interferon-beta along with early blood T cell clone dynamics.

V is TRBV6-1 and J is TRBJ2-3; 7 nucleotides line up with TRBD1. The source of this sequence is a human donor with non-small cell lung cancer who had a partial response to radiotherapy plus ipilimumab. Some clones in this sample may be carry-over from other donors' samples. Source: peripheral blood, taken from a patient treated with radiotherapy plus ipilimumab. The CDR3 reads CASREGGVGQYF. The CDR3 nucleotides are TGTGCCAGCAGGGAAGGGGGCGTCGGGCAGTATTTT.